What follows are 4 T cell receptor beta chains derived from one specimen sequenced in a study of cytomegalovirus exposure and HLA in healthy donors. PCR was performed using 60 Vbeta and 13 Jbeta primers. The assay was immunoSEQ multiplex PCR, and TCRdb's table has in-frame clones only and misses some. The sample lists 150,000 to 200,000 clones; roughly 78% were seen once. The source material was PBMCs. The receptors derive from a man aged 35 to 55 in good health and CMV-seropositive.

The CDR3 sequence is CAISERGGSEAFF. The CDR3 DNA sequence: TGTGCCATCTCCGAGCGGGGAGGTTCTGAAGCTTTCTTT. The chain couples TRBV10-3 to TRBJ1-1; D gene uncertain. The CDR3 has 13 amino acids. V was clipped by 8 bases and J by 6 bases, with 16 bases between them. The germline V gene encodes CDR1 ENHRY and CDR2 SYGVKD.

This chain uses TRBV18 with TRBJ2-5, with D maybe TRBD2 (5 bases). The V gene's germline CDR1 is KGHSH and CDR2 LQKENI. The V and J ends lost 4 bases and 5 bases respectively, with 20 bases between them. This CDR3 contains 16 residues. CDR3 sequence (DNA): TGTGCCAGCTCACTATCCTCGGGCCCGACGGGGGAGACCCAGTACTTC. As protein: CASSLSSGPTGETQYF.

This CDR3 reads CASSYSDSNYGYTF. CDR3 bases: TGTGCCAGCAGTTACTCGGACAGTAACTATGGCTACACCTTC. This chain connects TRBV6-5 to TRBJ1-2; perhaps TRBD1 as D (6 bases). The CDR3 is made up of 14 amino acids. The V end was cut by 0 bases, the J end by 1 base, with 6 bases between. Germline lookup yields CDR1 MNHEY and CDR2 SVGAGI.

The V and J genes are TRBV6-6 and TRBJ1-2; 7 bases map to TRBD1. Germline CDR1 and CDR2: MNHNY and SVGAGI (reference sequence). J was trimmed by 6 bases and V by 0 bases; bases with no gene match: 4. This CDR3 is built from 14 residues. CDR3 DNA: TGTGCCAGCAGTTACTCGACAGGGAAGAATGGCTACACCTTC. Amino acid sequence: CASSYSTGKNGYTF.